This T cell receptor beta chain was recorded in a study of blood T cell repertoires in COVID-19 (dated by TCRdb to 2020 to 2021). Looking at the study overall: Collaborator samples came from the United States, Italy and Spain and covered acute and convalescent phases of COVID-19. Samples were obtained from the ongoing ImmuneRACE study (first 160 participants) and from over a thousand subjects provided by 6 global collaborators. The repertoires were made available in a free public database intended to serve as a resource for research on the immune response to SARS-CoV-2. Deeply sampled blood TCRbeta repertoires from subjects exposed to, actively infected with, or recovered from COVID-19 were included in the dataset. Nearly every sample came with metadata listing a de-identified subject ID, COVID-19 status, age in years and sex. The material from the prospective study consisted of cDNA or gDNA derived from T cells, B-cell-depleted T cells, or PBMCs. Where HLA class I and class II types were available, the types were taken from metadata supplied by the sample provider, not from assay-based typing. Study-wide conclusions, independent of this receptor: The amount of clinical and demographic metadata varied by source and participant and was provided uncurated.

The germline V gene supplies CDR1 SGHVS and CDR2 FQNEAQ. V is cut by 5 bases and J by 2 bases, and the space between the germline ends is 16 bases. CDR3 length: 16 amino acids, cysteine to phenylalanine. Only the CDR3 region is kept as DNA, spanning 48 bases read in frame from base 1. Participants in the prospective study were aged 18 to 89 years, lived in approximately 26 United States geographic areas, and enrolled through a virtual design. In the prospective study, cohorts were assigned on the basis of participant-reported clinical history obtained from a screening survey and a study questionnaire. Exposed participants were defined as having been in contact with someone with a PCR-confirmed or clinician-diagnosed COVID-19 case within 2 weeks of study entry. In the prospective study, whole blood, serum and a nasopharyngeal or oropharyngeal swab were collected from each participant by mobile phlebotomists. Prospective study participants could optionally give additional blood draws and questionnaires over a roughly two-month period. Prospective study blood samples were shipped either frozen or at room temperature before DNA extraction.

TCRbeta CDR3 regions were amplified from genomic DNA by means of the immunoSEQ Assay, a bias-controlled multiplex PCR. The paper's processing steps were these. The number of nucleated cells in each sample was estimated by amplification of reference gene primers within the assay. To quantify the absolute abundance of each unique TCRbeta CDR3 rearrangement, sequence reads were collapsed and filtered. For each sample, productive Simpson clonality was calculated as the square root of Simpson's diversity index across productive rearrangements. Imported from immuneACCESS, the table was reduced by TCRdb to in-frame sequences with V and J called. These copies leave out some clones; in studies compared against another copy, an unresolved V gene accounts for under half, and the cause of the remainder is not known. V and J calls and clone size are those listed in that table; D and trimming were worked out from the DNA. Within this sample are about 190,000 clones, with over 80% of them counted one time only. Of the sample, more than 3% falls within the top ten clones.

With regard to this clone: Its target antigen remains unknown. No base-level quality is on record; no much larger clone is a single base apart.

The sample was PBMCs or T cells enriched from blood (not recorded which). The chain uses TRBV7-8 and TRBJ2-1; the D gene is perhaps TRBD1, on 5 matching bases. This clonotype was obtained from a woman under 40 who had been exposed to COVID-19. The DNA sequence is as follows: TGTGCCAGCAGCCTCAGGGTTCAACTGACCTACAATGAGCAGTTCTTC. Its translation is CASSLRVQLTYNEQFF. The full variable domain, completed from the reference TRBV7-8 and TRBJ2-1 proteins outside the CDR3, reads GAGVSQSPRYKVAKRGQDVALRCDPISGHVSLFWYQQALGQGPEFLTYFQNEAQLDKSGLPSDRFFAERPEGSVSTLKIQRTQQEDSAVYLCASSLRVQLTYNEQFFGPGTRLTVL.